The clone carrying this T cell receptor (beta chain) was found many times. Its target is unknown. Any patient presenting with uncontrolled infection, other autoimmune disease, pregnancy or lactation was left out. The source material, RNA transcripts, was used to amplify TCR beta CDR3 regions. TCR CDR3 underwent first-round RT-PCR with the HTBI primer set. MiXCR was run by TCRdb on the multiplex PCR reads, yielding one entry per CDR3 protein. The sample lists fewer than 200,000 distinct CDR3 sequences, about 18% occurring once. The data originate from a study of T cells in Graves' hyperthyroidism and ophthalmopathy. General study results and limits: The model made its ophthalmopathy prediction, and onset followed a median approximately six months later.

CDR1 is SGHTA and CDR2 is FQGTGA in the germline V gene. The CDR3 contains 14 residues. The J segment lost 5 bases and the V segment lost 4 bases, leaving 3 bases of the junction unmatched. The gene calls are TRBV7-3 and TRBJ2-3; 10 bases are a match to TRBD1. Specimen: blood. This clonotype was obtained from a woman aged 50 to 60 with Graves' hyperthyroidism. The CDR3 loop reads CASSSGQGLDTQYF. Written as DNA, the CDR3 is TGTGCCAGCAGCTCGGGACAGGGGTTAGATACGCAGTATTTT.